The present TCR beta chain was sequenced within a study of Graves' ophthalmopathy and Graves' hyperthyroidism. For the study at large: No treatment had been given when peripheral blood was collected at initial diagnosis.

Study-wide results and caveats: Most expanded clonotypes from thyroid (those above 0.001 frequency) were also found in blood.

V lost 3 bases and J 6 bases, leaving 12 bases between the germline ends. The CDR3 sequence is 13 residues long. The germline gives CDR1 SGHTA, CDR2 FQGNSA. Ten or more counts support this clonotype. The antigen remains unidentified. Amplified material comprised TCR beta CDR3 regions derived from RNA transcripts. RT-PCR with HTBI primers came first, then second-round multiplex PCR. One entry per CDR3 protein results from TCRdb running MiXCR on the multiplex PCR reads. The table lists around 400,000 distinct CDR3 sequences, over 20% of them singletons. Patients were diagnosed from clinical symptoms, serum thyroxine, TRAb, thyroid ultrasound and orbital computed tomography. What supplied the PBMCs was roughly 10 ml of fresh peripheral blood.

The rearrangement links TRBV7-2 to TRBJ2-7; D not certain. Source material: peripheral blood. The TCR was taken from a woman younger than 30 with stable Graves' hyperthyroidism. The CDR3 sequence is CASSFLVSSEQYF. CDR3 DNA sequence: TGTGCCAGCAGCTTCTTGGTGAGCAGCGAGCAGTACTTC.